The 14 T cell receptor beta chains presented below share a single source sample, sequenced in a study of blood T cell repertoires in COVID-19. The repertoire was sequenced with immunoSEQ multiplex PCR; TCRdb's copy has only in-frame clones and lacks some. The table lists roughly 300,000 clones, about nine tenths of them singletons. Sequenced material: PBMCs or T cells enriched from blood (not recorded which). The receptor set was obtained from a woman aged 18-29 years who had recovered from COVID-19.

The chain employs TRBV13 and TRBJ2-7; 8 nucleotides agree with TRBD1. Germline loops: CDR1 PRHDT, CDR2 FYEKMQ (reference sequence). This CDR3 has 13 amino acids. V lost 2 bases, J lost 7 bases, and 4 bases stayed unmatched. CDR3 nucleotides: TGTGCCAGCAGCTTACAGGGGGCGAGGGAGCAGTACTTC. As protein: CASSLQGAREQYF. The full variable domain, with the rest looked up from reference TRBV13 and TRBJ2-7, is AAGVIQSPRHLIKEKRETATLKCYPIPRHDTVYWYQQGPGQDPQFLISFYEKMQSDKGSIPDRFSAQQFSDYHSELNMSSLELGDSALYFCASSLQGAREQYFGPGTRLTVT.

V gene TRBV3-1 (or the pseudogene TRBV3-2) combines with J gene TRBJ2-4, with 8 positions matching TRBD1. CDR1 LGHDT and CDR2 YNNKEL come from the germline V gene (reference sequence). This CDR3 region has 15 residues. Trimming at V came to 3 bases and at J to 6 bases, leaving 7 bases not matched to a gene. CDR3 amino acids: CASSQAGQGGNIQYF. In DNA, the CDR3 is TGTGCCAGCAGCCAGGCTGGACAGGGCGGAAACATTCAGTACTTC.

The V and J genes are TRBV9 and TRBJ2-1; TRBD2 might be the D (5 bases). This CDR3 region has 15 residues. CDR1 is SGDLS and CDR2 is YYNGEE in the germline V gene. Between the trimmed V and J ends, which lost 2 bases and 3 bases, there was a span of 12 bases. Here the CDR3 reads CASSVEGEYYNEQFF. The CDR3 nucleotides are TGTGCCAGCAGCGTTGAGGGAGAATACTACAATGAGCAGTTCTTC. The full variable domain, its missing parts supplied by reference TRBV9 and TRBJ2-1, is DSGVTQTPKHLITATGQRVTLRCSPRSGDLSVYWYQQSLDQGLQFLIQYYNGEERAKGNILERFSAQQFPDLHSELNLSSLELGDSALYFCASSVEGEYYNEQFFGPGTRLTVL.

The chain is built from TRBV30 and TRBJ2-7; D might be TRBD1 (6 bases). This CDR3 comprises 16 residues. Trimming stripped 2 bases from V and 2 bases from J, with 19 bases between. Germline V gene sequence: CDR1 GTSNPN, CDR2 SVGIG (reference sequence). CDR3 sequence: CAWSPPRQVVTYEQYF. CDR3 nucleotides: TGTGCCTGGAGTCCCCCCCGACAGGTGGTAACCTACGAGCAGTACTTC.

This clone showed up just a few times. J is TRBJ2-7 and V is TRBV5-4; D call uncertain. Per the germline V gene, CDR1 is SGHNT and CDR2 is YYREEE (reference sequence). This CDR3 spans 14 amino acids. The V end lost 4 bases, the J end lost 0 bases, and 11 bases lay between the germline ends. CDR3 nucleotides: TGTGCCAGCAGCCCCCAGGCTTTCTCCTACGAGCAGTACTTC. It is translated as CASSPQAFSYEQYF.

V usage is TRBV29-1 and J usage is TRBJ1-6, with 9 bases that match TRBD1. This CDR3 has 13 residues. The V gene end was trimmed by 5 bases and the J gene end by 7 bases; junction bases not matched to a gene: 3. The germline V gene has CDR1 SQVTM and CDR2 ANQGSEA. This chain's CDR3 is CSVRDRENSPLHF. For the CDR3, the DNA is TGCAGCGTTCGGGACAGGGAAAATTCACCCCTCCACTTT.

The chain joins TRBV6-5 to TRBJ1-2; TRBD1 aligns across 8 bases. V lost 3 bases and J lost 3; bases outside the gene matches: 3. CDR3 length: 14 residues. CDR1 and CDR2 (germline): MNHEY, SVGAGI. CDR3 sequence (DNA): TGTGCCAGCAGTTATCAGGGACAGGACTATGGCTACACCTTC. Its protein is CASSYQGQDYGYTF.

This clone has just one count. The CDR3 here is CASSQSGTANQPQHF. CDR3 nucleotide sequence: TGTGCCAGCAGCCAATCCGGGACAGCGAATCAGCCCCAGCATTTT. The chain recombines TRBV3-1 (or the pseudogene TRBV3-2) with TRBJ1-5; 7 nucleotides line up with TRBD1. J gave up 4 bases and V 2 bases, and 5 bases lay outside the gene matches. In germline, CDR1 is LGHDT, CDR2 YNNKEL (reference sequence). The CDR3 has 15 amino acids.

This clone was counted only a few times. The CDR3 region is CASSEGPLQETQYF. CDR3 in DNA: TGTGCCAGCAGTGAAGGTCCTCTACAAGAGACCCAGTACTTC. The V call is TRBV2, the J call TRBJ2-5, with D unresolved. Trimming took off 1 base at V and 2 bases at J, with 8 bases between the two ends. CDR3 length: 14 amino acids. Germline V gene sequence: CDR1 SNHLY, CDR2 FYNNEI.

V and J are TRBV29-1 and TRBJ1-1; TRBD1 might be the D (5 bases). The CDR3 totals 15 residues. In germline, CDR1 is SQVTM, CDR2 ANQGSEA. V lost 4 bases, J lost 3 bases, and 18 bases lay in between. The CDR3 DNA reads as TGCAGCGTTGTCGGCCAGGGTGGTGGGTACACTGAAGCTTTCTTT. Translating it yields CSVVGQGGGYTEAFF.

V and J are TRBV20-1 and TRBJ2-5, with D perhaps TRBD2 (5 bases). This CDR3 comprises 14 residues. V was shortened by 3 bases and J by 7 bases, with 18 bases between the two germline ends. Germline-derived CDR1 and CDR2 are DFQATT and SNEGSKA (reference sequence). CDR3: CSASYGLPGGTQYF. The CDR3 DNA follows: TGCAGTGCTAGTTATGGACTGCCAGGCGGGACCCAGTACTTC.

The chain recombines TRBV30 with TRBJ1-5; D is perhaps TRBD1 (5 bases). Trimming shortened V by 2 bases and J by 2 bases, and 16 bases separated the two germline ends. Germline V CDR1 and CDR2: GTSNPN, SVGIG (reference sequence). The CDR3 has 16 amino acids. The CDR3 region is CAWSYDRKRGNQPQHF. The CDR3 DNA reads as TGTGCCTGGAGTTACGACAGAAAACGGGGCAATCAGCCCCAGCATTTT.

The CDR3 protein is CASSRTGWIQETQYF. CDR3 sequence (DNA): TGTGCCAGCAGCAGGACAGGGTGGATCCAAGAGACCCAGTACTTC. V gene TRBV3-1 (or the pseudogene TRBV3-2) combines with J gene TRBJ2-5; 8 nucleotides align to TRBD1. Germline CDR1 reads LGHDT; CDR2 reads YNNKEL (reference sequence). CDR3 length equals 15 residues. V trimming: 5 bases; J trimming: 1 base; junction bases outside the gene matches: 6.

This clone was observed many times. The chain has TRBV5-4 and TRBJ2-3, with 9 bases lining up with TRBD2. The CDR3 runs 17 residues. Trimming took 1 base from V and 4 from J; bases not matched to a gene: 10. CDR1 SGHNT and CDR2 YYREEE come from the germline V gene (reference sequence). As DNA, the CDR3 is TGTGCCAGCAGCTTGCAACTAGCGGGCCGGGGCGCAGATACGCAGTATTTT. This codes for CASSLQLAGRGADTQYF.